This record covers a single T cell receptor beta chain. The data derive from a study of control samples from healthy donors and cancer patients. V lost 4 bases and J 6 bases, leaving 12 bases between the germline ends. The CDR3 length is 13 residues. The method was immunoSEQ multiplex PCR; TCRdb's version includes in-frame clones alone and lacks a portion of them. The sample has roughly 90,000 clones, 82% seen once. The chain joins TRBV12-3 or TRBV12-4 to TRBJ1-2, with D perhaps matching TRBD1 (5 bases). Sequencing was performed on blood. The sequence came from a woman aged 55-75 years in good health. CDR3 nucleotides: TGTGCCAGCAGTTATCAGGGAGGGCATGGCTACACCTTC. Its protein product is CASSYQGGHGYTF.